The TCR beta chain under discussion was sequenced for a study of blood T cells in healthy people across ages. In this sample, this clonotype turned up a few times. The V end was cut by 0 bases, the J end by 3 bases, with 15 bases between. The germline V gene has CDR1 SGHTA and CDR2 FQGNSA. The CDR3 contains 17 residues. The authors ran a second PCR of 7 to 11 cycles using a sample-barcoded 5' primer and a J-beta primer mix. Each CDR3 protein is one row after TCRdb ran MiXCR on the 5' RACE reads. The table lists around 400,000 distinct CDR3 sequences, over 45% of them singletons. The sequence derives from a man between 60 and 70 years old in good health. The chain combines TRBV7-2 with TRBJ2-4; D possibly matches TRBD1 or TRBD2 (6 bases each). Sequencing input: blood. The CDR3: CASSLAGYREVKNIQYF. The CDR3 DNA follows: TGTGCCAGCAGCTTAGCGGGTTACAGGGAGGTCAAAAACATTCAGTACTTC.